The TCR beta chain under discussion was sequenced for a study of blood T cell repertoires in COVID-19. The overall study: Researchers got acute and convalescent COVID-19 samples from the United States, Italy and Spain. Sample material is recorded as cDNA or gDNA derived from T cells, B-cell-depleted T cells, or PBMCs.

Sequenced by immunoSEQ multiplex PCR; TCRdb stores in-frame clones only, minus some. The table has 200,000 to 300,000 clones, 81% seen once. Germline lookup yields CDR1 GTSNPN and CDR2 SVGIG (reference sequence). The CDR3 runs to 13 residues. V gave up 0 bases and J gave up 8 bases, with 13 bases separating them. The TCR sequence derives from an elderly woman with COVID-19, enrolled during active disease. The chain links TRBV30 to TRBJ1-2; weak D call: TRBD1 (5 bases). The sample was peripheral blood. CDR3 sequence (DNA): TGTGCCTGGAGTGTTAGGGGCCTCGGGGGCTACACCTTC. It yields the protein CAWSVRGLGGYTF.